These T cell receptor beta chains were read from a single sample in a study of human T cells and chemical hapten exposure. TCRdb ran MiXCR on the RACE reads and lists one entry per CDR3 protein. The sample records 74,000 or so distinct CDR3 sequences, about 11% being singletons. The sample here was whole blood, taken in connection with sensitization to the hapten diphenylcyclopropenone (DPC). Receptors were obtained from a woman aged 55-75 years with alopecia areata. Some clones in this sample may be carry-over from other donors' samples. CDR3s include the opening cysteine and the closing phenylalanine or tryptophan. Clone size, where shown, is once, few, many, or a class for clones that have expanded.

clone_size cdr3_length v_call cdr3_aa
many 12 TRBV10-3 CAISNHPNEQFF
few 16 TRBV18 CASSPDRGRSTDTQYF
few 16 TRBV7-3 CASSLSGLAGTDTQYF
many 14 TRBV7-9 CASSQTGTDQPQHF
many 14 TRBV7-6 CASSFGQGRAEAFF
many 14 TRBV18 CASSPGARTDTQYF
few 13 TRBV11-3 CASSPRGDNEQFF
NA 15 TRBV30 CAWSVVGDMNTEAFF
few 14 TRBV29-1 CSVEGTAMNTEAFF
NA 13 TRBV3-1 CASSQEFPNEQFF
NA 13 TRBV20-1 CSATAESNQPQHF
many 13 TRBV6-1 CASSLGPNTEAFF
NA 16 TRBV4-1 CASSQFTDIASYEQYF
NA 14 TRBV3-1 CASSQRTGDEKLFF
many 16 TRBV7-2 CASSLVAGHSTDTQYF
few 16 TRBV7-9 CASKPPGPQSGTEAFF
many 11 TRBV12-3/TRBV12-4 CASNNRVLAFF
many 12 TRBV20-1 CSASKSNYEQYF
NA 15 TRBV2 CASSPDRGGNYGYTF
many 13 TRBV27 CASIGGTYNEQFF
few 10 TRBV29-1 CSVMNTEAFF
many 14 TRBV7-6 CASSYRQGDGEQYF
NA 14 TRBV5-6 CASSSQGSYTEAFF
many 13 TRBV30 CAWSVRGSTEAFF
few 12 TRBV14 CASSQEGVEQYF
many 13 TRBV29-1 CSVERSLGNEQFF
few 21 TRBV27 CASSQRATGRGLWATNEKLFF
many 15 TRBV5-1 CASSEWSVGKNIQYF
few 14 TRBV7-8 CASSLARGQEKLFF